Below, 22 T cell receptor beta chains from the same sample are listed, as sequenced in a study of blood T cell repertoires in COVID-19. The protocol was immunoSEQ multiplex PCR, while the TCRdb copy is restricted to in-frame clones and leaves out a portion. The sample consists of more than 70,000 clones, approximately 90% of them appearing once. Sequencing was done on a sample of peripheral blood. These TCRs come from a man in his forties or fifties with acute or convalescent COVID-19.

This chain uses TRBV15 with TRBJ1-1; D uncertain. Germline CDR1 LNHNV, CDR2 YYDKDF (reference sequence). This CDR3 is 15 amino acids long. Trimming cost V 1 base and J 1 base, with 10 bases left between them. This CDR3 reads CATSRGARQNTEAFF. CDR3 nucleotides: TGTGCCACCAGCAGAGGGGCCAGACAGAACACTGAAGCTTTCTTT.

The rearrangement uses TRBV5-4 and TRBJ1-1; no definite D call. V was clipped by 4 bases and J by 4 bases, with 5 bases between them. This CDR3 region has 11 residues. Germline V lookup: CDR1 SGHNT, CDR2 YYREEE (reference sequence). The CDR3 is CASSLRTEAFF. The CDR3 nucleotides read TGTGCCAGCAGCCTTCGCACTGAAGCTTTCTTT.

The V call is TRBV10-3, the J call TRBJ1-1; TRBD1 is a possible D gene (6 bases). The CDR3 extends over 13 amino acids. V dropped 5 bases and J dropped 1 base, with 8 bases sitting between them. CDR1 is ENHRY and CDR2 is SYGVKD in the germline V gene. The CDR3 DNA reads TGTGCCATCAGTCAGGGACAGAACACTGAAGCTTTCTTT. Its translation is CAISQGQNTEAFF.

This sequence joins TRBV19 and TRBJ2-7; a possible D gene is TRBD2 (6 bases). V lost 5 bases and J 3 bases, leaving 17 bases between the germline ends. The CDR3 is 15 residues long. CDR1 is LNHDA, CDR2 SQIVND, per germline (reference sequence). The CDR3 DNA reads TGTGCCAGTAGTTCGGGGGACTCTTTTTACTACGAGCAGTACTTC. It codes for CASSSGDSFYYEQYF.

The genes are TRBV5-1 and TRBJ2-3; the D gene is possibly TRBD1 (5 bases). Trimming left V 4 bases short and J 6 bases short, with 15 bases between. The CDR3 is 14 residues long. Germline-derived CDR1 and CDR2 are SGHRS and YFSETQ. In DNA, the CDR3 is TGCGCCAGCAGCCAGACAGACAGCCGGGATACGCAGTATTTT. Encoded protein: CASSQTDSRDTQYF.

This clone came up once. The chain's CDR3 is CASSARDRRYQETQYF. DNA for the CDR3: TGTGCCAGCAGTGCCCGGGACAGGAGGTACCAAGAGACCCAGTACTTC. This chain connects TRBV2 to TRBJ2-5; 8 nucleotides agree with TRBD1. The CDR3 length is 16 residues. J gave up 0 bases and V 4 bases, and 7 bases lay outside the gene matches. CDR1 is SNHLY, CDR2 FYNNEI, per germline. Using reference TRBV2 and TRBJ2-5 for the parts outside the CDR3, the full variable domain is EPEVTQTPSHQVTQMGQEVILRCVPISNHLYFYWYRQILGQKVEFLVSFYNNEISEKSEIFDDQFSVERPDGSNFTLKIRSTKLEDSAMYFCASSARDRRYQETQYFGPGTRLLVL.

The chain joins TRBV29-1 to TRBJ2-7, with D maybe TRBD1 (5 bases). Between the trimmed V and J ends, which lost 4 bases and 5 bases, there was a span of 12 bases. The CDR3 sequence is 12 residues long. Germline CDR1 SQVTM, CDR2 ANQGSEA. The CDR3 DNA reads TGCAGCGTTGTCCAGGGATCCAACGAGCAGTACTTC. Its protein is CSVVQGSNEQYF.

V is TRBV7-9 and J is TRBJ1-5; TRBD1 might be the D (5 bases). Germline-derived CDR1 and CDR2 are SEHNR and FQNEAQ (reference sequence). V dropped 3 bases and J dropped 1 base, with 10 bases sitting between them. The CDR3 runs 15 residues. This CDR3 is CASSFGGTSNQPQHF. CDR3 sequence (DNA): TGTGCCAGCAGCTTTGGGGGGACCAGCAATCAGCCCCAGCATTTT.

This chain connects TRBV18 to TRBJ2-3, with 9 bases aligning to TRBD1. CDR1 and CDR2 (germline): KGHSH, LQKENI. The CDR3 consists of 16 residues. V was pared by 3 bases and J by 4 bases, with 8 bases of the junction left unmatched. In DNA form, the CDR3 reads TGTGCCAGCTCACCTGGGACAGGGAGGAGGGCAGATACGCAGTATTTT. Protein: CASSPGTGRRADTQYF.

The V gene is TRBV7-8, the J gene TRBJ2-2, with D possibly being TRBD1 (6 bases). Germline-derived CDR1 and CDR2 are SGHVS and FQNEAQ. The CDR3 has 17 amino acids. Trimming removed 2 bases at V and 4 bases at J, with 17 bases between. CDR3 amino acids: CASSLNFWGHGTGELFF. DNA of the CDR3: TGTGCCAGCAGCTTAAATTTTTGGGGGCACGGCACCGGGGAGCTGTTTTTT.

Only a few counts were recorded for this clone. This chain links TRBV28 with TRBJ1-1; no firm D call. Trimming shortened V by 3 bases and J by 0 bases, and 8 bases separated the two germline ends. The CDR3 runs 14 residues. Per germline, CDR1 MDHEN and CDR2 SYDVKM. Here the CDR3 DNA reads TGTGCCAGCAGTTTTGCGGGAATGAACACTGAAGCTTTCTTT. Translating it yields CASSFAGMNTEAFF.

This chain joins TRBV9 and TRBJ1-6; possible D gene TRBD1, 6 bases. Trimming shortened V by 4 bases and J by 0 bases, and 11 bases separated the two germline ends. CDR1 and CDR2 (germline): SGDLS, YYNGEE. This CDR3 region has 16 residues. The CDR3, as DNA: TGTGCCAGCAGCACAGGGACATCCTCCTATAATTCACCCCTCCACTTT. It yields the protein CASSTGTSSYNSPLHF.

J is TRBJ1-1 and V is TRBV19; D gene unclear. In germline, CDR1 is LNHDA, CDR2 SQIVND (reference sequence). Trimming cost V 5 bases and J 9 bases, with 16 bases left between them. The CDR3 is made up of 13 amino acids. In DNA, the CDR3 is TGTGCCAGTAGTTTGAAGAGCCATGGGCAAGCTTTCTTT. Translating gives CASSLKSHGQAFF.

This chain links TRBV6-5 with TRBJ2-3; D remains unclear. Per the germline V gene, CDR1 is MNHEY and CDR2 is SVGAGI. The V end lost 6 bases, the J end lost 7 bases, and 8 bases lay between the germline ends. CDR3 length: 11 amino acids. CDR3 sequence reads: CASRDGYTQYF. The CDR3 DNA sequence: TGTGCCAGCAGAGACGGGTATACGCAGTATTTT.

The gene calls are TRBV7-2 and TRBJ2-3; 9 bases line up with TRBD2. Germline CDR1 reads SGHTA; CDR2 reads FQGNSA. V gave up 1 base and J gave up 0 bases; unmatched junction bases: 5. The length of the CDR3 is 17 residues. CDR3 sequence (DNA): TGTGCCAGCAGCTTAGACTTGCTAGCGGGGAGCACAGATACGCAGTATTTT. Encoded protein: CASSLDLLAGSTDTQYF.

V and J are TRBV7-8 and TRBJ2-3, with D possibly matching TRBD2 (5 bases). This CDR3 has 17 amino acids. V was trimmed by 4 bases and J by 1 base, leaving 18 bases between them. Per the germline V gene, CDR1 is SGHVS and CDR2 is FQNEAQ. Written as DNA, the CDR3 is TGTGCCAGCAGCTCGCGAGGGTCGGCGGAACGCACAGATACGCAGTATTTT. It specifies CASSSRGSAERTDTQYF.

J is TRBJ1-2 and V is TRBV12-2; the table's D call TRBD1 went unverified against the DNA. TRBV12-2 is termed a pseudogene. There are 18 residues in the CDR3. The CDR3 DNA is TGTGCAAGTCGCTTAGTATTGAGGGGCCGGGACAGGGGCTATGGCTACACCTTC. Its translation: CASRLVLRGRDRGYGYTF.

The chain links TRBV7-9 to TRBJ2-3; 11 bases map to TRBD2. This CDR3 has 16 residues. The V gene end was trimmed by 1 base and the J gene end by 4 bases; junction bases not matched to a gene: 4. Per the germline V gene, CDR1 is SEHNR and CDR2 is FQNEAQ (reference sequence). The CDR3 nucleotides are TGTGCCAGCAGCTTAGAACTAGCGGGGGTGGCAGATACGCAGTATTTT. Its translation: CASSLELAGVADTQYF.

This clone was observed a handful of times. This chain joins TRBV9 and TRBJ2-2; D is ambiguous. There are 15 residues in the CDR3. The germline gives CDR1 SGDLS, CDR2 YYNGEE. Trimming stripped 0 bases from V and 1 base from J, with 7 bases between. CDR3 sequence: CASSVDAGNTGELFF. In DNA form, the CDR3 reads TGTGCCAGCAGCGTAGACGCAGGGAACACCGGGGAGCTGTTTTTT.

This clone was recorded once. This chain connects TRBV9 to TRBJ2-2; TRBD1 might be the D (6 bases). Germline V gives CDR1 SGDLS, CDR2 YYNGEE. This CDR3 contains 18 residues. The V end was cut by 4 bases, the J end by 7 bases, with 26 bases between. CDR3 region: CASSPRGRAESASGELFF. The CDR3 DNA follows: TGTGCCAGCAGCCCCAGGGGTCGGGCGGAGTCCGCGAGCGGGGAGCTGTTTTTT.

A single count supports this clone. The chain joins TRBV25-1 to TRBJ2-1; D is unclear. V shed 2 bases and J shed 2 bases, with 10 bases lying between them. Germline CDR1 reads MGHDK; CDR2 reads SYGVNS. The CDR3 is made up of 15 amino acids. CDR3 DNA sequence: TGTGCCAGCAGTGAAGCAGTTAATCCCTACAATGAGCAGTTCTTC. This encodes CASSEAVNPYNEQFF.

V and J are TRBV7-2 and TRBJ2-7, with 8 bases aligning to TRBD1. Germline assignment: CDR1 SGHTA and CDR2 FQGNSA. V lost 6 bases and J lost 7; bases outside the gene matches: 5. CDR3 size: 12 residues. The CDR3 protein is CASSSTGGEQYV. The CDR3 bases are TGTGCCAGCAGTTCAACAGGGGGGGAGCAGTACGTC.